The clone carrying this T cell receptor beta chain was seen ten or more times. Its antigen is still unknown. The data were obtained in a study of T cells in Graves' hyperthyroidism and ophthalmopathy. Findings and limits, study-wide: Before onset, by a median of around 6.4 months, the model predicted ophthalmopathy. Most expanded thyroid clonotypes above 0.001 also appeared in blood.

CDR3 size: 14 residues. The germline V gene encodes CDR1 SGHTA and CDR2 FQGNSA. The junction had 6 bases not matched to a gene; V was cut back by 3 bases and J by 7 bases. The investigators amplified TCR beta CDR3 regions from RNA transcripts. A set of HTBI primers served as the primers for a first-round RT-PCR of the TCR CDR3. MiXCR, applied by TCRdb to the multiplex PCR reads, yields one record per CDR3 protein. The sample yields 530,000 or so distinct CDR3 sequences, 46% seen once. The sequencing sample was made of peripheral blood or thyroid tissue (not recorded which). The J gene is TRBJ2-1, the V gene TRBV7-2; TRBD2 agrees at 7 bases. The clonotype originates from a woman aged 18-30 years with Graves' hyperthyroidism. The CDR3 DNA reads as TGTGCCAGCAGCTTGGGCGGGAGAGGGAATGAGCAGTTCTTC. Its translation is CASSLGGRGNEQFF.